This passage covers 16 T cell receptor beta chains from one sample sequenced in a study of blood T cell repertoires in COVID-19. Some clones are missing from TCRdb's copy, which holds only in-frame ones; the method was immunoSEQ multiplex PCR. The sample has about 250,000 clones, 86% seen once. Specimen: peripheral blood. The receptors originated from a woman aged 55-70 years who had recovered from COVID-19.

This clone occurred once. This rearrangement joins TRBV10-3 to TRBJ1-3; a possible D gene is TRBD1 (5 bases). The CDR3 sequence is 16 residues long. Trimming stripped 2 bases from V and 3 bases from J, with 14 bases between. Germline loops: CDR1 ENHRY, CDR2 SYGVKD. Here the CDR3 DNA reads TGTGCCATCAGTGAGCCGGGGGGGTCCCGTGGAAACACCATATATTTT. This sequence encodes CAISEPGGSRGNTIYF.

The gene calls are TRBV3-1 (or the pseudogene TRBV3-2) and TRBJ1-1; D perhaps matches TRBD1 (6 bases). The CDR3 is made up of 15 amino acids. The germline V gene encodes CDR1 LGHDT and CDR2 YNNKEL (reference sequence). V dropped 5 bases and J dropped 6 bases, with 19 bases sitting between them. CDR3 in amino acids: CASSYQDRRGAEAFF. Written as DNA, the CDR3 is TGTGCCAGCAGCTACCAAGACAGGCGAGGCGCTGAAGCTTTCTTT.

The rearrangement links TRBV9 to TRBJ2-3; 7 bases map to TRBD2. Per the germline V gene, CDR1 is SGDLS and CDR2 is YYNGEE. The CDR3 extends over 13 amino acids. Unmatched junction bases numbered 3, after V lost 2 bases and J lost 6 bases. CDR3 DNA sequence: TGTGCCAGCAGCGTTCCAGCGGGGGATACGCAGTATTTT. Amino acids: CASSVPAGDTQYF.

The rearrangement uses TRBV6-1 and TRBJ1-6, with a possible D match to TRBD1 (6 bases). CDR1 is MNHNS and CDR2 is SASEGT in the germline V gene. The CDR3 spans 15 residues. The V end lost 1 base, the J end lost 7 bases, and 11 bases lay between the germline ends. Written as DNA, the CDR3 is TGTGCCAGCAGTGAAGTAGCAGGACAGAATTCACCCCTCCACTTT. Translated: CASSEVAGQNSPLHF.

The V and J genes are TRBV7-6 and TRBJ2-7; 10 bases map to TRBD1. Germline lookup yields CDR1 SGHVS and CDR2 FNYEAQ. The J segment lost 7 bases and the V segment lost 5 bases, leaving 8 bases of the junction unmatched. This CDR3 is 14 amino acids long. CDR3 in amino acids: CASSRPGTGEEQYF. Written as DNA, the CDR3 is TGTGCCAGCAGCCGCCCCGGGACAGGGGAAGAGCAGTACTTC.

The chain recombines TRBV2 with TRBJ2-1, with 13 bases that match TRBD2. The J segment lost 0 bases and the V segment lost 2 bases, leaving 7 bases of the junction unmatched. Germline assignment: CDR1 SNHLY and CDR2 FYNNEI. There are 19 residues in the CDR3. This CDR3 is CASSEWQGLAGSSYNEQFF. DNA of the CDR3: TGTGCCAGCAGTGAATGGCAGGGACTAGCGGGGAGCTCCTACAATGAGCAGTTCTTC. Variable domain in full (rest from reference TRBV2 and TRBJ2-1): EPEVTQTPSHQVTQMGQEVILRCVPISNHLYFYWYRQILGQKVEFLVSFYNNEISEKSEIFDDQFSVERPDGSNFTLKIRSTKLEDSAMYFCASSEWQGLAGSSYNEQFFGPGTRLTVL.

V usage is TRBV5-1 and J usage is TRBJ1-2, with 11 nucleotides matching TRBD1. Trimming took 4 bases from V and 7 from J; bases not matched to a gene: 6. This CDR3 region has 14 residues. Germline V lookup: CDR1 SGHRS, CDR2 YFSETQ. CDR3 sequence: CASSNGQGAFGYTF. The CDR3 DNA sequence: TGCGCCAGCAGCAATGGACAGGGGGCGTTTGGCTACACCTTC.

V and J are TRBV7-8 and TRBJ2-7, with D possibly matching TRBD1 (5 bases). The V gene's germline CDR1 is SGHVS and CDR2 FQNEAQ. Trimming left V 4 bases short and J 4 bases short, with 11 bases between. There are 13 residues in the CDR3. Here the CDR3 DNA reads TGTGCCAGCAGCTCCAGGACAAATTACGAGCAGTACTTC. This translates into CASSSRTNYEQYF.

The chain uses TRBV7-2 and TRBJ2-5; 8 nucleotides align to TRBD1. The CDR3 runs 16 residues. Germline V gene sequence: CDR1 SGHTA, CDR2 FQGNSA. V was clipped by 5 bases and J by 5 bases; unmatched bases: 13. CDR3 sequence reads: CASSPPGQGAGETQYF. CDR3 nucleotides: TGTGCCAGCAGCCCCCCCGGGCAGGGGGCGGGGGAGACCCAGTACTTC.

The chain combines TRBV6-6 with TRBJ2-6; D is unresolved. From germline, CDR1 is MNHNY and CDR2 SVGAGI (reference sequence). The CDR3 has 14 residues. The V end was cut by 5 bases, the J end by 4 bases, with 9 bases between. The CDR3 DNA sequence: TGTGCCAGCAGTGGGCTGTCCGGGGCCAACGTCCTGACTTTC. Encoded protein: CASSGLSGANVLTF.

The V and J genes are TRBV27 and TRBJ1-1; perhaps TRBD1 as D (5 bases). V shed 3 bases and J shed 0 bases, with 8 bases lying between them. CDR1 is MNHEY and CDR2 is SMNVEV in the germline V gene (reference sequence). The CDR3 totals 14 residues. The CDR3: CASSLRQMNTEAFF. CDR3 in DNA: TGTGCCAGCAGTTTGAGACAGATGAACACTGAAGCTTTCTTT.

This clone was seen just once. V gene TRBV7-3 combines with J gene TRBJ2-2; 9 bases map to TRBD2. V shed 5 bases, J shed 7 bases, and the junction held 8 bases outside the gene matches. This CDR3 comprises 15 residues. The V gene's germline CDR1 is SGHTA and CDR2 FQGTGA. The CDR3 is CASSPRASGVGELFF. The CDR3 nucleotides are TGTGCCAGCAGCCCAAGGGCTAGCGGGGTCGGGGAGCTGTTTTTT. Full variable domain (rest looked up from reference TRBV7-3 and TRBJ2-2): GAGVSQTPSNKVTEKGKYVELRCDPISGHTALYWYRQSLGQGPEFLIYFQGTGAADDSGLPNDRFFAVRPEGSVSTLKIQRTERGDSAVYLCASSPRASGVGELFFGEGSRLTVL.

This chain links TRBV5-1 with TRBJ1-2; TRBD1 aligns across 9 bases. The V segment lost 2 bases and the J segment 2 bases; nucleotides outside the gene matches: 10. The CDR3 has 17 residues. Germline CDR1 is SGHRS and CDR2 is YFSETQ. The CDR3 reads CASSLGGGTGLNYGYTF. The CDR3 DNA sequence: TGCGCCAGCAGCTTAGGAGGAGGGACAGGGCTAAACTATGGCTACACCTTC.

The chain recombines TRBV28 with TRBJ1-1; TRBD1 aligns across 8 bases. The V segment lost 3 bases and the J segment 8 bases; nucleotides outside the gene matches: 8. The CDR3 consists of 14 residues. Germline V lookup: CDR1 MDHEN, CDR2 SYDVKM. CDR3 amino acids: CASSFETGVLEAFF. CDR3 DNA sequence: TGTGCCAGCAGTTTTGAGACAGGGGTCTTAGAAGCTTTCTTT.

V gene TRBV18 combines with J gene TRBJ1-2; no clear D gene. Looked up from germline, CDR1 is KGHSH and CDR2 is LQKENI. Deletions cut 2 bases from V and 3 bases from J, with 13 bases between. The CDR3 has 15 amino acids. The CDR3 region is CASSPSSRADYGYTF. The CDR3 nucleotides read TGTGCCAGCTCACCAAGTAGTCGCGCGGACTATGGCTACACCTTC.

This clone was detected only a few times. The J gene is TRBJ1-1, the V gene TRBV6-5; TRBD1 aligns across 8 bases. The ends lost 6 bases at V and 11 bases at J; junction bases unmatched: 11. Per germline, CDR1 MNHEY and CDR2 SVGAGI. CDR3 length: 13 amino acids. CDR3: CASSLRQGTGAFF. The CDR3 DNA sequence: TGTGCCAGCAGCCTAAGACAGGGGACGGGGGCTTTCTTT.